What follows are 25 T cell receptor beta chains derived from one specimen sequenced in a study of blood T cell repertoires in COVID-19 (TCRdb year 2020). To prepare the library, the immunoSEQ multiplex PCR assay was applied. Held by TCRdb, this immuneACCESS table contains in-frame sequences only and omits some clones. Under half of the omission traces to an unresolved V gene where checked; the cause of the rest is unknown. This sample has 380,000 or so clones in its table, and more than 70% of those were observed once. The ten largest clones take up about 1.2% of the sample. Source material: peripheral blood. The receptor source for this set is a middle-aged man with acute or convalescent COVID-19.

V and J are TRBV3-1 (or the pseudogene TRBV3-2) and TRBJ1-2; possibly TRBD1 for D (6 bases). V lost 1 base and J lost 7, with 13 bases in between. The CDR3 totals 14 residues. Germline CDR1 is LGHDT and CDR2 is YNNKEL (reference sequence). CDR3 in amino acids: CASSQGRQVPGYTF. CDR3 coding DNA: TGTGCCAGCAGCCAAGGTCGACAGGTCCCTGGCTACACCTTC.

V usage is TRBV7-2 and J usage is TRBJ1-6, with a tentative D call TRBD1 (6 bases). Germline V gene lookup returns CDR1 SGHTA and CDR2 FQGNSA. The CDR3 runs 17 residues. Trimming removed 0 bases from V and 7 bases from J, with 16 bases in between. This CDR3 reads CASSLAFWDKINSPLHF. CDR3 nucleotide sequence: TGTGCCAGCAGCTTAGCATTCTGGGACAAGATAAATTCACCCCTCCACTTT.

The chain employs TRBV19 and TRBJ2-1; the D gene is possibly TRBD1 (6 bases). The V end was cut by 3 bases, the J end by 5 bases, with 17 bases between. Germline CDR1 LNHDA, CDR2 SQIVND (reference sequence). This CDR3 is built from 16 residues. CDR3 bases: TGTGCCAGTAGTATGGCTACAGGGCTCGTCCACAATGAGCAGTTCTTC. It is translated as CASSMATGLVHNEQFF.

The table lists this clone with a count of one. The rearrangement joins TRBV6-5 to TRBJ1-5; D may be TRBD1 (6 bases). V was shortened by 8 bases and J by 5 bases, with 10 bases between the two germline ends. The CDR3 is 12 amino acids. Per the germline V gene, CDR1 is MNHEY and CDR2 is SVGAGI. CDR3 region: CASGTPDQPQHF. CDR3 coding DNA: TGTGCCAGCGGGACACCTGATCAGCCCCAGCATTTT.

This chain uses TRBV18 with TRBJ1-6; TRBD1 matches 11 bases. Germline assignment: CDR1 KGHSH and CDR2 LQKENI. CDR3 length: 18 residues. V gave up 3 bases and J gave up 3 bases; unmatched junction bases: 7. CDR3: CASSPYRTGGLYNSPLHF. CDR3 DNA sequence: TGTGCCAGCTCACCCTATCGGACAGGGGGCCTCTATAATTCACCCCTCCACTTT.

CDR3 DNA: TGTGCCAGCAGTTACTCTGCGGGAACTGAAGCTTTCTTT. This codes for CASSYSAGTEAFF. V usage is TRBV6-6 and J usage is TRBJ1-1; D is unclear. In germline, CDR1 is MNHNY, CDR2 SVGAGI (reference sequence). CDR3 length equals 13 residues. V was clipped by 0 bases and J by 5 bases, with 7 bases between them.

The table lists this clone with a count of one. This sequence joins TRBV19 and TRBJ1-6, with 7 nucleotides matching TRBD1. Germline CDR1 is LNHDA and CDR2 is SQIVND (reference sequence). Trimming cost V 3 bases and J 2 bases; bases outside gene matches: 4. The CDR3 has 16 residues. In nucleotides, the CDR3 is TGTGCCAGTAGTATTGGGCAGGGGGCCTATAATTCACCCCTCCACTTT. Protein product: CASSIGQGAYNSPLHF.

This chain links TRBV29-1 with TRBJ2-7; D is perhaps TRBD1 (5 bases). The CDR3 has 14 amino acids. Trimming stripped 4 bases from V and 2 bases from J, with 15 bases between. Germline CDR1 SQVTM, CDR2 ANQGSEA. CDR3: CSVAPRSGPYEQYF. In DNA, the CDR3 is TGCAGCGTTGCCCCCCGGTCAGGGCCCTACGAGCAGTACTTC.

The chain links TRBV27 to TRBJ2-7; 7 bases map to TRBD1. CDR3 size: 13 residues. After removal of 4 bases from V and 0 bases from J, the junction contained 0 bases not matched to a gene. CDR1 MNHEY and CDR2 SMNVEV come from the germline V gene (reference sequence). This CDR3 is CASSWDSSYEQYF. The CDR3 DNA sequence: TGTGCCAGCAGTTGGGACAGCTCCTACGAGCAGTACTTC.

This clone was counted once. This chain links TRBV10-3 with TRBJ2-5; TRBD1 is a possible D gene (5 bases). The CDR3 is 13 amino acids. CDR1 ENHRY and CDR2 SYGVKD come from the germline V gene. V lost 1 base and J lost 5, with 8 bases in between. The CDR3 is CAISEFRAETQYF. In DNA form, the CDR3 reads TGTGCCATCAGTGAGTTCAGGGCGGAGACCCAGTACTTC.

The gene calls are TRBV6-1 and TRBJ1-2; 7 bases align to TRBD1. The CDR3 extends over 15 amino acids. Germline V gives CDR1 MNHNS, CDR2 SASEGT. J was trimmed by 5 bases and V by 2 bases; bases with no gene match: 8. The chain's CDR3 is CASSENTGAYYGYTF. In DNA, the CDR3 is TGTGCCAGCAGTGAAAATACAGGGGCGTATTATGGCTACACCTTC.

The chain combines TRBV29-1 with TRBJ2-1; D perhaps matches TRBD1 (5 bases). Per germline, CDR1 SQVTM and CDR2 ANQGSEA. V was clipped by 3 bases and J by 7 bases, with 13 bases between them. The CDR3 is 13 amino acids. The CDR3 here is CSVEGPPMNEQFF. The CDR3 DNA reads TGCAGCGTTGAGGGGCCGCCTATGAATGAGCAGTTCTTC.

This clone showed up just a few times. This chain connects TRBV27 to TRBJ2-1; 7 nucleotides agree with TRBD2. The CDR3 extends over 14 amino acids. Germline V CDR1 and CDR2: MNHEY, SMNVEV (reference sequence). V lost 3 bases, J lost 9 bases, and 8 bases stayed unmatched. CDR3 sequence: CASSLVTGGREQFF. CDR3 sequence (DNA): TGTGCCAGCAGTTTGGTTACGGGAGGACGTGAGCAGTTCTTC.

This clone was counted once. J is TRBJ2-1 and V is TRBV6-4, with D possibly matching TRBD1 (6 bases). Germline V gene sequence: CDR1 MRHNA, CDR2 SNTAGT. There are 15 residues in the CDR3. Trimming cost V 0 bases and J 3 bases, with 9 bases left between them. The CDR3 coding sequence is TGTGCCAGCAGTGACTCCGTAGGGGGCTACAATGAGCAGTTCTTC. Protein sequence: CASSDSVGGYNEQFF.

This clone was observed once. V gene TRBV2 combines with J gene TRBJ2-7; TRBD1 matches at 7 bases. Germline V lookup: CDR1 SNHLY, CDR2 FYNNEI. The CDR3 runs 14 residues. Unmatched junction bases numbered 6, after V lost 5 bases and J lost 2 bases. The CDR3 coding sequence is TGTGCCAGCAGTTATACCGGGACAGCCTACGAGCAGTACTTC. Protein product: CASSYTGTAYEQYF.

This clone came up a few times. This sequence joins TRBV7-9 and TRBJ1-3; 7 positions match TRBD1. From germline, CDR1 is SEHNR and CDR2 FQNEAQ (reference sequence). The CDR3 runs to 12 residues. Trimming cost V 10 bases and J 14 bases; bases outside gene matches: 14. The CDR3 here is CAISPTRDRVYF. In DNA form, the CDR3 reads TGTGCCATTTCACCCACTCGCGACAGGGTATATTTT.

This chain joins TRBV25-1 and TRBJ2-1, with 9 bases matching TRBD2. V lost 8 bases to trimming and J lost 8 bases; unmatched junction nucleotides: 4. The CDR3 runs to 12 residues. Germline CDR1 is MGHDK and CDR2 is SYGVNS. The CDR3 DNA reads as TGTGCCAGCGGCGGGGGGGCGCATGAGCAGTTCTTC. Translating it yields CASGGGAHEQFF.

Only one count was recorded for this clone. The gene calls are TRBV7-2 and TRBJ1-6; 8 bases map to TRBD1. Germline V CDR1 and CDR2: SGHTA, FQGNSA. The CDR3 sequence is 17 residues long. Germline trimming cut 4 bases from V and 3 bases from J; bases unmatched to any gene: 8. This CDR3 is CASSWTGTPNYNSPLHF. In nucleotides, the CDR3 is TGTGCCAGCAGCTGGACAGGGACCCCCAACTATAATTCACCCCTCCACTTT.

The rearrangement links TRBV4-1 to TRBJ2-3; no firm D call. V was cut by 3 bases and J by 0 bases, with 10 bases left in between. Looked up from germline, CDR1 is MGHRA and CDR2 is YSYEKL. CDR3 length: 15 residues. The CDR3 DNA follows: TGCGCCAGCAGCCATGAGGCGTTGAGCACAGATACGCAGTATTTT. It specifies CASSHEALSTDTQYF.

The chain links TRBV5-4 to TRBJ2-1; D remains ambiguous. The V end lost 2 bases, the J end lost 3 bases, and 6 bases lay between the germline ends. Germline-derived CDR1 and CDR2 are SGHNT and YYREEE (reference sequence). The CDR3 is 13 residues long. The CDR3 DNA sequence: TGTGCCAGCAGCTTTTCCAACTACAATGAGCAGTTCTTC. This codes for CASSFSNYNEQFF.

The chain is built from TRBV19 and TRBJ2-5; 7 nucleotides match TRBD1. This CDR3 is built from 15 residues. V shed 5 bases and J 5 bases; nucleotides not matched to a gene: 11. From germline, CDR1 is LNHDA and CDR2 SQIVND (reference sequence). CDR3 protein: CASSPDRASGETQYF. The CDR3 DNA reads as TGTGCCAGTAGTCCCGACAGGGCGTCAGGGGAGACCCAGTACTTC.

The chain links TRBV14 to TRBJ2-3; 10 nucleotides line up with TRBD2. Germline CDR1 is SGHDN and CDR2 is FVKESK. V was pared by 2 bases and J by 6 bases, with 5 bases of the junction left unmatched. The CDR3 length is 15 residues. The CDR3 spells CASSQLAGVSDTQYF. DNA of the CDR3: TGTGCCAGCAGCCAACTAGCGGGAGTCTCGGATACGCAGTATTTT.

This rearrangement joins TRBV19 to TRBJ2-5, with 7 bases that match TRBD2. CDR3 size: 18 residues. The J segment lost 5 bases and the V segment lost 2 bases, leaving 17 bases of the junction unmatched. Germline V gives CDR1 LNHDA, CDR2 SQIVND (reference sequence). The CDR3 loop is CASSIIGEGRGEVETQYF. The CDR3 DNA sequence: TGTGCCAGTAGTATAATCGGGGAGGGCCGGGGAGAGGTGGAGACCCAGTACTTC.

The chain recombines TRBV9 with TRBJ2-1, with a tentative D call TRBD2 (5 bases). Trimming took off 0 bases at V and 3 bases at J, with 16 bases between the two ends. There are 17 residues in the CDR3. Looked up from germline, CDR1 is SGDLS and CDR2 is YYNGEE. The CDR3 loop is CASSVGETGRLYNEQFF. The CDR3 bases are TGTGCCAGCAGCGTAGGAGAGACGGGAAGGCTCTACAATGAGCAGTTCTTC.

The chain joins TRBV19 to TRBJ1-2, with D unresolved. The CDR3 totals 17 residues. The germline CDR1 and CDR2 sequences are LNHDA and SQIVND (reference sequence). Trimming cost V 6 bases and J 5 bases, with 25 bases left between them. The CDR3 DNA follows: TGTGCCAGTAGACACACGCCACAATTTAGAGGAGGGTATGGCTACACCTTC. Translating gives CASRHTPQFRGGYGYTF.